These 20 T cell receptor beta chains were sequenced from one sample in a study of T cell changes during pregnancy in multiple sclerosis. Using immunoSEQ multiplex PCR, the repertoire was profiled, and TCRdb retains in-frame clones only, with some absent. The sample contains about 100,000 clones, approximately 90% of which appear only once. The sequences come from peripheral blood, collected in the second trimester of pregnancy. The receptors originated from a female donor with multiple sclerosis, enrolled in a pregnancy study.

The V gene is TRBV18, the J gene TRBJ1-3, with 7 bases matching TRBD1. CDR1 and CDR2 from the germline V gene are KGHSH and LQKENI. V lost 3 bases and J lost 1; bases outside the gene matches: 12. The CDR3 totals 18 residues. In DNA, the CDR3 is TGTGCCAGCTCACCTATTTACGGGACAGCGCTATCTGGAAACACCATATATTTT. It specifies CASSPIYGTALSGNTIYF.

This clone was counted between two and nine times. V usage is TRBV7-9 and J usage is TRBJ2-1; D may be TRBD1 (5 bases). Deletions cut 5 bases from V and 6 bases from J, with 20 bases between. The CDR3 is 16 residues long. Germline lookup yields CDR1 SEHNR and CDR2 FQNEAQ (reference sequence). The CDR3 protein is CASSPYRTMAINEQFF. In nucleotides, the CDR3 is TGTGCCAGCAGCCCATATCGGACAATGGCCATCAATGAGCAGTTCTTC.

The chain joins TRBV20-1 to TRBJ1-5; the D is unclear. Germline values: CDR1 DFQATT, CDR2 SNEGSKA (reference sequence). Trimming took 5 bases from V and 4 from J, leaving 6 bases between them. The CDR3 contains 11 residues. CDR3 bases: TGCAGTGCTGCTCAGAATCAGCCCCAGCATTTT. Residues: CSAAQNQPQHF.

The V gene is TRBV18, the J gene TRBJ1-2; no clear D gene. Trimming took off 3 bases at V and 4 bases at J, with 12 bases between the two ends. Germline V lookup: CDR1 KGHSH, CDR2 LQKENI. The CDR3 is 14 residues long. The CDR3, as DNA: TGTGCCAGCTCACCCCCCGGGCGGGGCTATGGCTACACCTTC. Translation gives CASSPPGRGYGYTF.

This chain links TRBV7-9 with TRBJ1-4; tentatively, D is TRBD1 (5 bases). Per germline, CDR1 SEHNR and CDR2 FQNEAQ (reference sequence). The CDR3 runs 12 residues. The ends were cut back, 3 bases at V and 10 bases at J, with 9 bases in the middle. CDR3 bases: TGTGCCAGCAGCTTGGACAAGGTAAAACTGTTTTTT. Its translation: CASSLDKVKLFF.

The V call is TRBV12-5, the J call TRBJ2-3, with D possibly TRBD2 on 6 matching bases. Germline loops: CDR1 LGHNT, CDR2 FRNRAP. V was shortened by 3 bases and J by 0 bases, with 19 bases between the two germline ends. The CDR3 extends over 18 amino acids. CDR3 residues: CASGFKAGYATSTDTQYF. The CDR3 DNA reads TGTGCTAGTGGTTTTAAAGCGGGCTATGCGACTAGCACAGATACGCAGTATTTT. The complete variable domain, with remaining parts taken from reference TRBV12-5 and TRBJ2-3, reads DARVTQTPRHKVTEMGQEVTMRCQPILGHNTVFWYRQTMMQGLELLAYFRNRAPLDDSGMPKDRFSAEMPDATLATLKIQPSEPRDSAVYFCASGFKAGYATSTDTQYFGPGTRLTVL.

V and J are TRBV5-1 and TRBJ1-2, with TRBD1 matching over 11 bases. The CDR3 loop spans 16 amino acids. Germline CDR1 reads SGHRS; CDR2 reads YFSETQ. V lost 4 bases to trimming and J lost 3 bases; unmatched junction nucleotides: 8. CDR3 nucleotide sequence: TGCGCCAGCAGCCCCGGACAGGGGGCGAATCACTATGGCTACACCTTC. It encodes CASSPGQGANHYGYTF.

V usage is TRBV2 and J usage is TRBJ2-5; TRBD1 aligns across 11 bases. Germline V CDR1 and CDR2: SNHLY, FYNNEI. Unmatched junction bases numbered 20, after V lost 4 bases and J lost 4 bases. The CDR3 consists of 20 residues. This chain's CDR3 is CASSGGGTGGLRLGRETQYF. Written as DNA, the CDR3 is TGTGCCAGCAGTGGTGGAGGGACAGGGGGTCTGCGTTTGGGTCGAGAGACCCAGTACTTC. Looking up the rest from reference TRBV2 and TRBJ2-5 gives the full variable domain: EPEVTQTPSHQVTQMGQEVILRCVPISNHLYFYWYRQILGQKVEFLVSFYNNEISEKSEIFDDQFSVERPDGSNFTLKIRSTKLEDSAMYFCASSGGGTGGLRLGRETQYFGPGTRLLVL.

This rearrangement joins TRBV29-1 to TRBJ2-3; 10 bases are a match to TRBD1. This CDR3 is 15 amino acids long. V lost 0 bases, J lost 4 bases, and 4 bases stayed unmatched. Germline CDR1 reads SQVTM; CDR2 reads ANQGSEA. CDR3 sequence: CSVEDPGQGADTQYF. CDR3 nucleotide sequence: TGCAGCGTTGAAGATCCAGGACAGGGGGCAGATACGCAGTATTTT.

Turning to this clone: The germline gene is not matched at one end of the junction; a read error may be the cause. This rearrangement joins TRBV2 to TRBJ1-6; possibly TRBD1 for D (5 bases). The CDR3 spans 12 residues. Germline values: CDR1 SNHLY, CDR2 FYNNEI. CDR3 residues: CASSEVGGGLHF. CDR3 bases: TGTGCCAGCAGCGAAGTCGGGGGAGGCCTCCACTTT.

The CDR3 reads CASSWGGTEAFF. In nucleotides, the CDR3 is TGTGCCAGCAGTTGGGGGGGCACTGAAGCTTTCTTT. The chain joins TRBV6-5 to TRBJ1-1; a possible D gene is TRBD1 (5 bases). Germline V gene sequence: CDR1 MNHEY, CDR2 SVGAGI. The CDR3 runs 12 residues. The V and J ends lost 4 bases and 4 bases respectively, with 7 bases between them.

This sequence joins TRBV4-2 and TRBJ2-3; 7 bases agree with TRBD2. The CDR3 sequence is 15 residues long. V was pared by 0 bases and J by 1 base, with 1 base of the junction left unmatched. Germline values: CDR1 LGHNA, CDR2 YNFKEQ. The CDR3 bases are TGTGCCAGCAGCCAAGATCGGGGGGGCACAGATACGCAGTATTTT. Protein sequence: CASSQDRGGTDTQYF.

The CDR3 loop is CAISDSGQGVDGYTF. CDR3 DNA: TGTGCCATCAGTGATTCTGGACAGGGGGTAGACGGCTACACCTTC. V usage is TRBV10-3 and J usage is TRBJ1-2; 10 bases match TRBD1. V was clipped by 3 bases and J by 8 bases; unmatched bases: 9. Germline V gene data show CDR1 as ENHRY and CDR2 as SYGVKD. This CDR3 has 15 residues.

V is TRBV7-2 and J is TRBJ2-7, with D perhaps matching TRBD2 (5 bases). CDR1 is SGHTA, CDR2 FQGNSA, per germline. The CDR3 is 13 residues long. The V end lost 0 bases, the J end lost 6 bases, and 9 bases lay between the germline ends. In DNA, the CDR3 is TGTGCCAGCAGCTTAGCGACGGGGTCCGAGCAGTACTTC. It encodes CASSLATGSEQYF.

This chain connects TRBV19 to TRBJ2-1; 11 bases agree with TRBD2. Germline CDR1 is LNHDA and CDR2 is SQIVND (reference sequence). V was clipped by 3 bases and J by 9 bases; unmatched bases: 10. This CDR3 has 16 amino acids. This chain's CDR3 is CASSIMGTSGGGEQFF. CDR3 bases: TGTGCCAGTAGTATTATGGGAACTAGCGGGGGTGGTGAGCAGTTCTTC.

This rearrangement joins TRBV7-8 to TRBJ2-2; D gene unclear. Germline-derived CDR1 and CDR2 are SGHVS and FQNEAQ. The CDR3 spans 15 residues. V dropped 1 base and J dropped 0 bases, with 6 bases sitting between them. In DNA, the CDR3 is TGTGCCAGCAGCTTAGAAGCCCCGAACACCGGGGAGCTGTTTTTT. Translated: CASSLEAPNTGELFF.

The rearrangement joins TRBV28 to TRBJ1-4; D is unclear. The CDR3 runs 14 residues. V was clipped by 7 bases and J by 4 bases, with 13 bases between them. The V gene's germline CDR1 is MDHEN and CDR2 SYDVKM. The CDR3 nucleotides are TGTGCCAGCACTCTCGGGGTACTTAATGAAAAACTGTTTTTT. This sequence encodes CASTLGVLNEKLFF.

The chain carries TRBV19 and TRBJ1-5; unclear D gene. The V end was cut by 5 bases, the J end by 4 bases, with 18 bases between. Germline CDR1 and CDR2: LNHDA and SQIVND (reference sequence). CDR3 length equals 16 residues. The CDR3 here is CASSLLRGRENQPQHF. CDR3 sequence (DNA): TGTGCCAGTAGTCTTTTGAGAGGGAGGGAAAATCAGCCCCAGCATTTT.

This chain connects TRBV7-8 to TRBJ1-1; maybe TRBD1 (6 bases). The CDR3 spans 13 residues. Trimming left V 5 bases short and J 11 bases short, with 18 bases between. Germline values: CDR1 SGHVS, CDR2 FQNEAQ. The CDR3 bases are TGTGCCAGCAGCCCGGCTATGGGGGCCAAGGCTTTCTTT. This gives the protein CASSPAMGAKAFF. The whole variable domain, remainder taken from reference TRBV7-8 and TRBJ1-1, is GAGVSQSPRYKVAKRGQDVALRCDPISGHVSLFWYQQALGQGPEFLTYFQNEAQLDKSGLPSDRFFAERPEGSVSTLKIQRTQQEDSAVYLCASSPAMGAKAFFGQGTRLTVV.

The DNA of the CDR3 is TGTGCCAGCAGCGCCTTAGCCCCCCTAGCGGGAGGTGAGGATACGCAGTATTTT. Translating it yields CASSALAPLAGGEDTQYF. V is TRBV27 and J is TRBJ2-3; TRBD2 agrees at 11 bases. CDR1 is MNHEY and CDR2 is SMNVEV in the germline V gene (reference sequence). The CDR3 is 18 amino acids. Trimming took 6 bases from V and 6 from J; bases not matched to a gene: 17.